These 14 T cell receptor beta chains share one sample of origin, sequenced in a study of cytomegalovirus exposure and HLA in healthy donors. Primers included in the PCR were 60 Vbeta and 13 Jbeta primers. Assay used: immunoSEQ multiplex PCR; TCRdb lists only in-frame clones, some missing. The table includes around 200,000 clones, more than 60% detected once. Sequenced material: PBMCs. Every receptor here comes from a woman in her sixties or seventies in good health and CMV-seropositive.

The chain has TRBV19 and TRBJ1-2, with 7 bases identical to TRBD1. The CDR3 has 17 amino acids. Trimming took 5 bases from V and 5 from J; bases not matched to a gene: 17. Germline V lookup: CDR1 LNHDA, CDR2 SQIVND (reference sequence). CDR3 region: CASSAGPSGGSPYGYTF. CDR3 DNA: TGTGCCAGTAGTGCTGGTCCATCAGGGGGATCCCCTTATGGCTACACCTTC.

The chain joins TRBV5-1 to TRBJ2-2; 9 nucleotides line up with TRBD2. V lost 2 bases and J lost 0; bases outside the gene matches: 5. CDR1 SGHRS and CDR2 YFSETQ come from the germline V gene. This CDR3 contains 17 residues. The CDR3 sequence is CASSFLAGGPNTGELFF. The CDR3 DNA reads TGCGCCAGCAGCTTTCTGGCGGGAGGGCCGAACACCGGGGAGCTGTTTTTT.

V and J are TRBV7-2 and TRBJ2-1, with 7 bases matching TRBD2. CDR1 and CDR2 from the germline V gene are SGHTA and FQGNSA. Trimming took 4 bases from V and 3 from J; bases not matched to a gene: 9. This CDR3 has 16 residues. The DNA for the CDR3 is TGTGCCAGCAGCTCCCAATCCGGGACTATCTACAATGAGCAGTTCTTC. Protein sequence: CASSSQSGTIYNEQFF.

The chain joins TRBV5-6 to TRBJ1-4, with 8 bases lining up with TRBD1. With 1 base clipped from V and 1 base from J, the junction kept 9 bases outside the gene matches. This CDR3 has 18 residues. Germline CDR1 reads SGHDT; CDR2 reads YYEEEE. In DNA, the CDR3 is TGTGCCAGCAGCTTGACAGGGGGTATTTGGGAAACTAATGAAAAACTGTTTTTT. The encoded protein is CASSLTGGIWETNEKLFF.

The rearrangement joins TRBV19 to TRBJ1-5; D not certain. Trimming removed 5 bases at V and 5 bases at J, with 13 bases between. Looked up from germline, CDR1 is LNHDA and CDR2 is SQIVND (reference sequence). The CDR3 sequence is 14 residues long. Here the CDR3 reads CASSVPVHYQPQHF. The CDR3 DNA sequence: TGTGCCAGTAGTGTCCCAGTACATTATCAGCCCCAGCATTTT.

The CDR3 sequence: CASSYRARETQYF. The CDR3 DNA sequence: TGTGCCAGCAGCTACAGGGCACGCGAGACCCAGTACTTC. The V and J genes are TRBV5-6 and TRBJ2-5; the D gene is possibly TRBD1 (6 bases). CDR3 length: 13 residues. V was pared by 3 bases and J by 5 bases, with 11 bases between. CDR1 is SGHDT and CDR2 is YYEEEE in the germline V gene.

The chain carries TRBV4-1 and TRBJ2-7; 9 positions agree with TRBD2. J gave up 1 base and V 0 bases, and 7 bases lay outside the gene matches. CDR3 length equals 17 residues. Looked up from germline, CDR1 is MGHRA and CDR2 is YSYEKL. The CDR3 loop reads CASSQDRGLARSYEQYF. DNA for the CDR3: TGCGCCAGCAGCCAAGATCGGGGACTAGCTAGATCCTACGAGCAGTACTTC.

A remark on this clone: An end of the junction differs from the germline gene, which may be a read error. CDR3 region: CTSRRGAANYGYTF. CDR3 sequence (DNA): TGTACCAGTAGACGGGGGGCGGCGAACTATGGCTACACCTTC. J is TRBJ1-2 and V is TRBV19, with a tentative D call TRBD1 (6 bases). CDR1 is LNHDA, CDR2 SQIVND, per germline (reference sequence). The CDR3 has 14 residues.

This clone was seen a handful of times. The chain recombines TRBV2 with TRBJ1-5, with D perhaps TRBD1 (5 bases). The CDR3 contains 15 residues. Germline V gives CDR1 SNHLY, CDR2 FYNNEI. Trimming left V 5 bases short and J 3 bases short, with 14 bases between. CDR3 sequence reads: CASSSLRADNQPQHF. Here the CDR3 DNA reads TGTGCCAGCAGTAGTCTCAGGGCTGACAATCAGCCCCAGCATTTT.

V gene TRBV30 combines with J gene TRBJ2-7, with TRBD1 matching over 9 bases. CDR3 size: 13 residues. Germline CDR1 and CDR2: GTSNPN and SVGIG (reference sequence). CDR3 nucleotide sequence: TGTGCTCTCTCCGGGACAGGGACCTACGAGCAGTACTTC. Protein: CALSGTGTYEQYF.

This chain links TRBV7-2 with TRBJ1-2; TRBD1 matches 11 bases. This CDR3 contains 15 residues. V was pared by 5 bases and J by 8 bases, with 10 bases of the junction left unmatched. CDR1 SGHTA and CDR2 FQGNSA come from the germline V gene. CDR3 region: CASSKPGQGEGGYTF. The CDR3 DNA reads TGTGCCAGCAGCAAACCGGGACAGGGGGAAGGAGGCTACACCTTC.

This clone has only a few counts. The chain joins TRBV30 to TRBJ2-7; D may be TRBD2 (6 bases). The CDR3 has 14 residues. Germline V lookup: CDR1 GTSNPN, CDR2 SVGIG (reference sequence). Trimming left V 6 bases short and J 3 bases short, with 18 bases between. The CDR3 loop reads CACSGFQEGYEQYF. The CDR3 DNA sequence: TGTGCCTGTTCAGGGTTTCAGGAGGGCTACGAGCAGTACTTC.

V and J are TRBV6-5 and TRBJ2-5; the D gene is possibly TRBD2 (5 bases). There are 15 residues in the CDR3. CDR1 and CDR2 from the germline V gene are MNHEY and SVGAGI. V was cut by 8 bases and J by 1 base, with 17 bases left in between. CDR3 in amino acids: CASLGAGPGQETQYF. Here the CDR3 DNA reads TGTGCCAGCTTAGGTGCGGGCCCAGGCCAAGAGACCCAGTACTTC.

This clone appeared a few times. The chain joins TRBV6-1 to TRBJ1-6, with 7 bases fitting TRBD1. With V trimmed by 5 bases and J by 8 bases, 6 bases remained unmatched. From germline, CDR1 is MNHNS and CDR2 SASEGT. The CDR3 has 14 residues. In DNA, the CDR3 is TGTGCCAGCAGTACAGGGGATTTCGATTCACCCCTCCACTTT. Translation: CASSTGDFDSPLHF.